This is a list of T cell receptor beta chains from one sample in a study of PD-1 blockade in classical Hodgkin lymphoma. The protocol was immunoSEQ multiplex PCR, while the TCRdb copy is restricted to in-frame clones and leaves out a portion. The data hold roughly 140,000 clones, with approximately 72% observed a single time. The sequencing here drew on peripheral blood mononuclear cells (PBMCs), taken before the second cycle of nivolumab. Receptors were obtained from a human donor with classical Hodgkin lymphoma. The CDR3 runs from the conserved cysteine through the conserved F or W. The order of the fields is J gene, D gene, V gene, clone size, CDR3 protein, CDR3 DNA. The D gene is left open where the match is weak. Expanded clones get a size class; other rows say once, few or many, or leave the size out.

J: TRBJ1-2
D: NA
V: TRBV25-1
size: NA
CDR3: CASSEYYSRSGYTF
DNA: TGTGCCAGCAGTGAATATTACAGCAGGAGTGGCTACACCTTC

J: TRBJ1-4
D: TRBD1
V: TRBV6-5
size: NA
CDR3: CASSRTGTGDEKLFF
DNA: TGTGCCAGCAGTCGTACCGGGACAGGGGATGAAAAACTGTTTTTT

J: TRBJ2-7
D: NA
V: TRBV2
size: NA
CDR3: CASSVFYEQYF
DNA: TGTGCCAGCAGTGTTTTTTACGAGCAGTACTTC

J: TRBJ2-5
D: TRBD2
V: TRBV4-2
size: few
CDR3: CASSQGTSGQETQYF
DNA: TGTGCCAGCAGCCAAGGGACTAGCGGGCAAGAGACCCAGTACTTC

J: TRBJ1-1
D: NA
V: TRBV7-9
size: NA
CDR3: CASSLAGNTEAFF
DNA: TGTGCCAGCAGCTTAGCAGGGAACACTGAAGCTTTCTTT

J: TRBJ2-7
D: TRBD1
V: TRBV6-1
size: NA
CDR3: CASSESWTGFYEQYF
DNA: TGTGCCAGCAGTGAATCTTGGACAGGGTTCTACGAGCAGTACTTC

J: TRBJ2-3
D: NA
V: TRBV2
size: NA
CDR3: CASTDLSDTQYF
DNA: TGTGCCAGCACTGACTTGTCAGATACGCAGTATTTT

J: TRBJ2-3
D: NA
V: TRBV7-2
size: NA
CDR3: CASSAQGVGTDTQYF
DNA: TGTGCCAGCAGCGCCCAGGGAGTCGGCACAGATACGCAGTATTTT

J: TRBJ2-5
D: NA
V: TRBV18
size: NA
CDR3: CASSPEYGTQYF
DNA: TGTGCCAGCTCACCAGAGTATGGGACCCAGTACTTC

J: TRBJ2-1
D: TRBD2
V: TRBV10-3
size: NA
CDR3: CAITEGLAGDEQFF
DNA: TGTGCCATCACCGAGGGACTAGCGGGGGACGAGCAGTTCTTC

J: TRBJ1-1
D: TRBD1
V: TRBV7-2
size: once
CDR3: CASSLQGANEAFF
DNA: TGTGCCAGCAGCTTACAGGGGGCGAATGAAGCTTTCTTT

J: TRBJ2-2
D: NA
V: TRBV29-1
size: NA
CDR3: CSVVFRGRGSGELFF
DNA: TGCAGCGTTGTATTTAGGGGCAGGGGATCCGGGGAGCTGTTTTTT

J: TRBJ1-1
D: TRBD1
V: TRBV19
size: NA
CDR3: CASGRDRNTEAFF
DNA: TGTGCCAGTGGGAGGGACAGGAACACTGAAGCTTTCTTT

J: TRBJ1-2
D: TRBD1
V: TRBV28
size: NA
CDR3: CASSLPGGQGSGYTF
DNA: TGTGCCAGCAGTTTGCCGGGAGGACAGGGCAGTGGCTACACCTTC

J: TRBJ1-2
D: NA
V: TRBV7-2
size: NA
CDR3: CASSLATWDGYTF
DNA: TGTGCCAGCAGCTTAGCGACCTGGGATGGCTACACCTTC

J: TRBJ1-2
D: NA
V: TRBV19
size: NA
CDR3: CASTPAREHYGYTF
DNA: TGTGCCAGTACCCCTGCGAGGGAGCACTATGGCTACACCTTC

J: TRBJ1-5
D: NA
V: TRBV6-5
size: NA
CDR3: CASSPGDQLAQHF
DNA: TGTGCCAGCAGTCCGGGAGACCAATTAGCCCAGCATTTT

J: TRBJ2-1
D: NA
V: TRBV5-1
size: NA
CDR3: CASSLVETSSYNEQFF
DNA: TGCGCCAGCAGCTTAGTTGAGACAAGCTCCTACAATGAGCAGTTCTTC

J: TRBJ2-7
D: NA
V: TRBV28
size: NA
CDR3: CASGKSYEQYF
DNA: TGTGCCAGCGGAAAATCCTACGAGCAGTACTTC

J: TRBJ1-2
D: NA
V: TRBV2
size: NA
CDR3: CASSETRVYGYTF
DNA: TGTGCCAGCAGTGAAACAAGGGTTTATGGCTACACCTTC

J: TRBJ1-5
D: NA
V: TRBV7-2
size: few
CDR3: CASSPGAGQPQHF
DNA: TGTGCCAGCAGCCCCGGGGCGGGACAGCCCCAGCATTTT

J: TRBJ2-5
D: TRBD2
V: TRBV2
size: NA
CDR3: CASSPRTSSPQETQYF
DNA: TGTGCCAGCAGCCCCCGGACTAGCTCCCCTCAAGAGACCCAGTACTTC

J: TRBJ2-1
D: TRBD2
V: TRBV19
size: NA
CDR3: CASSITGGILQIF
DNA: TGTGCCAGTAGTATAACGGGGGGAATTCTCCAGATCTTC

J: TRBJ2-1
D: NA
V: TRBV7-9
size: many
CDR3: CASIKTSRLGSYNEQFF
DNA: TGTGCCAGCATCAAAACATCCAGACTAGGTTCCTACAATGAGCAGTTCTTC

J: TRBJ1-1
D: NA
V: TRBV18
size: few
CDR3: CASQPLGDTEAFF
DNA: TGTGCCAGCCAACCACTAGGGGACACTGAAGCTTTCTTT

J: TRBJ1-3
D: NA
V: TRBV18
size: NA
CDR3: CASSSGPTTLGDTIYF
DNA: TGTGCCAGCTCATCGGGACCCACCACCCTCGGGGACACCATATATTTT

J: TRBJ2-2
D: TRBD1
V: TRBV27
size: NA
CDR3: CASRLRTGTNTGELFF
DNA: TGTGCCAGCAGACTCCGGACAGGGACGAACACCGGGGAGCTGTTTTTT

J: TRBJ2-5
D: NA
V: TRBV5-4
size: NA
CDR3: CASSLDRDGTQYF
DNA: TGTGCCAGCAGCTTGGACAGGGATGGGACCCAGTACTTC